These 26 T cell receptor beta chains were all obtained from the same sample, sequenced in a study of T cell changes during pregnancy in multiple sclerosis. Data came from immunoSEQ multiplex PCR; TCRdb stores just in-frame clones and leaves some out. The table lists under 80,000 clones, about nine tenths of them singletons. Sequenced here: peripheral blood, sampled in the second trimester of pregnancy. These receptors were obtained from a female donor with multiple sclerosis, enrolled in a pregnancy study.

The CDR3 is CASSIVDRETGELFF. The CDR3, as DNA: TGTGCCAGTAGTATAGTGGACAGGGAGACCGGGGAGCTGTTTTTT. The chain is built from TRBV19 and TRBJ2-2; 8 bases agree with TRBD1. This CDR3 contains 15 residues. V lost 1 base, J lost 5 bases, and 3 bases stayed unmatched. Germline-derived CDR1 and CDR2 are LNHDA and SQIVND (reference sequence).

The V call is TRBV5-1, the J call TRBJ2-5; 10 bases align to TRBD1. Germline V gives CDR1 SGHRS, CDR2 YFSETQ. CDR3 size: 16 residues. Losses at the gene ends were 2 bases for V and 4 bases for J; bases not matched to a gene: 8. The CDR3 DNA reads as TGCGCCAGCAGCTTCTGGGACAGGGGTGGGGCAGAGACCCAGTACTTC. This codes for CASSFWDRGGAETQYF.

The chain carries TRBV19 and TRBJ2-1; 9 bases agree with TRBD2. V was clipped by 7 bases and J by 1 base; unmatched bases: 8. CDR3 length: 16 amino acids. CDR1 LNHDA and CDR2 SQIVND come from the germline V gene (reference sequence). The CDR3 spells CASKGFSGGSYNEQFF. The CDR3, as DNA: TGTGCCAGTAAGGGTTTCAGCGGGGGGTCCTACAATGAGCAGTTCTTC.

The rearrangement uses TRBV5-4 and TRBJ1-1; 7 nucleotides line up with TRBD1. The ends lost 0 bases at V and 7 bases at J; junction bases unmatched: 0. This CDR3 is built from 12 residues. Germline CDR1 reads SGHNT; CDR2 reads YYREEE (reference sequence). Here the CDR3 DNA reads TGTGCCAGCAGCTTGGACAGGGGTGAAGCTTTCTTT. Protein: CASSLDRGEAFF. Full variable domain (outside the CDR3, taken from reference TRBV5-4 and TRBJ1-1): ETGVTQSPTHLIKTRGQQVTLRCSSQSGHNTVSWYQQALGQGPQFIFQYYREEENGRGNFPPRFSGLQFPNYSSELNVNALELDDSALYLCASSLDRGEAFFGQGTRLTVV.

The V gene is TRBV27, the J gene TRBJ2-7, with a possible D match to TRBD1 (6 bases). Germline V gene sequence: CDR1 MNHEY, CDR2 SMNVEV (reference sequence). This CDR3 is 16 amino acids long. The germline V and J ends were trimmed by 3 bases and 3 bases, with 18 bases remaining between them. CDR3 protein: CASSFSGPGQIYEQYF. DNA of the CDR3: TGTGCCAGCAGTTTCTCAGGACCGGGACAAATCTACGAGCAGTACTTC.

The gene calls are TRBV13 and TRBJ2-5; TRBD1 matches at 9 bases. The CDR3 extends over 14 amino acids. Trimming removed 5 bases from V and 3 bases from J; junction bases left unmatched: 4. Germline assignment: CDR1 PRHDT and CDR2 FYEKMQ (reference sequence). The chain's CDR3 is CASSIRDREETQYF. CDR3 sequence (DNA): TGTGCCAGCAGCATCCGGGACAGGGAAGAGACCCAGTACTTC.

The V and J genes are TRBV11-2 and TRBJ2-7; D is undetermined. The CDR3 consists of 14 residues. In germline, CDR1 is SGHAT, CDR2 FQNNGV. Trimming removed 0 bases from V and 2 bases from J, with 8 bases in between. As DNA, the CDR3 is TGTGCCAGCAGCTTAGATAGCCTAGCCTACGAGCAGTACTTC. Translating it yields CASSLDSLAYEQYF.

The chain uses TRBV19 and TRBJ2-7; 7 bases fit TRBD1. The germline CDR1 and CDR2 sequences are LNHDA and SQIVND (reference sequence). The ends lost 3 bases at V and 3 bases at J; junction bases unmatched: 8. The CDR3 is made up of 15 amino acids. The CDR3 DNA is TGTGCCAGTAGTATTACGGACAGGCCTCACTACGAGCAGTACTTC. This gives the protein CASSITDRPHYEQYF.

This clone came up once. The chain carries TRBV6-1 and TRBJ2-7, with D possibly being TRBD2 (5 bases). Germline CDR1 MNHNS, CDR2 SASEGT. Trimming pared 6 bases from V and 2 bases from J, leaving 14 bases between. The CDR3 extends over 14 amino acids. CDR3 loop: CASSDRQRAYEQYF. In DNA, the CDR3 is TGTGCCAGCAGCGACCGCCAGAGGGCCTACGAGCAGTACTTC.

The chain couples TRBV7-9 to TRBJ1-5; TRBD1 matches 7 bases. The germline CDR1 and CDR2 sequences are SEHNR and FQNEAQ (reference sequence). The CDR3 length is 19 residues. The V gene end was trimmed by 3 bases and the J gene end by 0 bases; junction bases not matched to a gene: 14. In DNA, the CDR3 is TGTGCCAGCAGCTTCGGAGGGGGCGCCGGATACGATAGCAATCAGCCCCAGCATTTT. This encodes CASSFGGGAGYDSNQPQHF.

The chain recombines TRBV30 with TRBJ1-4; no reliable D call. The CDR3 runs 13 residues. With 3 bases removed from V and 3 bases from J, the gap between germline ends came to 8 bases. Germline CDR1 is GTSNPN and CDR2 is SVGIG (reference sequence). DNA of the CDR3: TGTGCCTGGAGCGCGGGTCCTAATGAAAAACTGTTTTTT. Its protein is CAWSAGPNEKLFF.

The chain combines TRBV6-1 with TRBJ2-7; perhaps TRBD1 as D (5 bases). Between the trimmed V and J ends, which lost 4 bases and 1 base, there was a span of 11 bases. Germline V gives CDR1 MNHNS, CDR2 SASEGT. The CDR3 has 14 amino acids. The CDR3 sequence: CASSVREVSYEQYF. CDR3 DNA: TGTGCCAGCAGTGTCAGGGAAGTGTCCTACGAGCAGTACTTC.

The rearrangement links TRBV7-6 to TRBJ2-1; TRBD1 is a possible D gene (5 bases). This CDR3 comprises 19 residues. Germline-derived CDR1 and CDR2 are SGHVS and FNYEAQ. Between the trimmed V and J ends, which lost 7 bases and 0 bases, there was a span of 25 bases. The CDR3 is CASNPAGIDGDSSYNEQFF. In DNA form, the CDR3 reads TGTGCCAGCAATCCCGCAGGGATTGACGGAGATAGCTCCTACAATGAGCAGTTCTTC.

The chain couples TRBV30 to TRBJ1-5; 8 nucleotides line up with TRBD1. This CDR3 has 13 amino acids. V trimming: 1 base; J trimming: 5 bases; junction bases outside the gene matches: 1. In germline, CDR1 is GTSNPN, CDR2 SVGIG (reference sequence). In nucleotides, the CDR3 is TGTGCCTGGAGTGCACAGGGGGATCAGCCCCAGCATTTT. This gives the protein CAWSAQGDQPQHF.

This sequence joins TRBV7-9 and TRBJ1-4; weak D call: TRBD1 (5 bases). Germline-derived CDR1 and CDR2 are SEHNR and FQNEAQ (reference sequence). CDR3 length: 16 residues. With 2 bases removed from V and 0 bases from J, the gap between germline ends came to 10 bases. The chain's CDR3 is CASSLQRGSTNEKLFF. The CDR3 bases are TGTGCCAGCAGCTTACAAAGGGGCTCAACTAATGAAAAACTGTTTTTT. The complete variable domain, with remaining parts taken from reference TRBV7-9 and TRBJ1-4, reads DTGVSQNPRHKITKRGQNVTFRCDPISEHNRLYWYRQTLGQGPEFLTYFQNEAQLEKSRLLSDRFSAERPKGSFSTLEIQRTEQGDSAMYLCASSLQRGSTNEKLFFGSGTQLSVL.

The chain uses TRBV27 and TRBJ2-1; D remains ambiguous. CDR3 size: 14 residues. V lost 5 bases and J lost 5, with 13 bases in between. Germline V gene sequence: CDR1 MNHEY, CDR2 SMNVEV (reference sequence). The CDR3 DNA reads as TGTGCCAGCAGTGTAAGACTCGGAAACAATGAGCAGTTCTTC. Translated: CASSVRLGNNEQFF.

This clone appeared once. This chain joins TRBV27 and TRBJ1-1; D gene uncertain. The germline V gene encodes CDR1 MNHEY and CDR2 SMNVEV (reference sequence). The V end was cut by 2 bases, the J end by 4 bases, with 8 bases between. CDR3 length equals 13 residues. In nucleotides, the CDR3 is TGTGCCAGCAGTTTAGCGGCGGTCACTGAAGCTTTCTTT. It encodes CASSLAAVTEAFF.

The chain carries TRBV7-8 and TRBJ2-2; the D gene is possibly TRBD2 (6 bases). V lost 3 bases and J 2 bases, leaving 10 bases between the germline ends. This CDR3 is built from 15 residues. Germline V gene sequence: CDR1 SGHVS, CDR2 FQNEAQ. CDR3 nucleotide sequence: TGTGCCAGCAGCTTGGGGACTTCTAACACCGGGGAGCTGTTTTTT. Translation: CASSLGTSNTGELFF.

This clone was counted a single time. The chain is built from TRBV7-9 and TRBJ2-7, with TRBD2 matching over 13 bases. Germline loops: CDR1 SEHNR, CDR2 FQNEAQ (reference sequence). The CDR3 is made up of 18 amino acids. Trimming removed 6 bases from V and 0 bases from J; junction bases left unmatched: 11. CDR3 residues: CASSKLAGGHSFSYEQYF. The CDR3 region has the DNA TGTGCCAGCAGTAAACTAGCGGGGGGGCACTCCTTCTCCTACGAGCAGTACTTC.

The rearrangement links TRBV15 to TRBJ1-2; D possibly corresponds to TRBD1 (6 bases). CDR1 LNHNV and CDR2 YYDKDF come from the germline V gene (reference sequence). V was trimmed by 5 bases and J by 1 base, leaving 20 bases between them. The CDR3 runs 17 residues. In DNA form, the CDR3 reads TGTGCCACCAGCCCGGGGACACTGGAGCCACTTAACTATGGCTACACCTTC. Translated, it gives CATSPGTLEPLNYGYTF.

This chain joins TRBV5-4 and TRBJ1-6; D is perhaps TRBD1 (6 bases). Trimming pared 0 bases from V and 10 bases from J, leaving 11 bases between. This CDR3 comprises 14 residues. Germline-derived CDR1 and CDR2 are SGHNT and YYREEE (reference sequence). Written as DNA, the CDR3 is TGTGCCAGCAGCTTGGACAGGGTAAAATCACCCCTCCACTTT. This translates into CASSLDRVKSPLHF.

The chain couples TRBV5-1 to TRBJ1-1; TRBD1 is a possible D gene (5 bases). Deletions cut 2 bases from V and 4 bases from J, with 9 bases between. Germline loops: CDR1 SGHRS, CDR2 YFSETQ. This CDR3 has 13 residues. CDR3 amino acids: CASSFSGGTEAFF. CDR3 sequence (DNA): TGCGCCAGCAGCTTCTCGGGGGGCACTGAAGCTTTCTTT.

The chain joins TRBV11-2 to TRBJ2-4; the match to TRBD2 covers 8 bases. Per germline, CDR1 SGHAT and CDR2 FQNNGV. After removal of 1 base from V and 1 base from J, the junction contained 6 bases not matched to a gene. The CDR3 runs 17 residues. Written as DNA, the CDR3 is TGTGCCAGCAGCTTAGTGGGTAGCGGGGTTGCCAAAAACATTCAGTACTTC. This sequence encodes CASSLVGSGVAKNIQYF.

CDR3 DNA: TGTGCCAGCAGCGTTCTGGGAGCCTACAATGAGCAGTTCTTC. Amino acids: CASSVLGAYNEQFF. The gene calls are TRBV9 and TRBJ2-1; a possible D gene is TRBD2 (5 bases). Trimming left V 2 bases short and J 2 bases short, with 8 bases between. The CDR3 has 14 residues. Per germline, CDR1 SGDLS and CDR2 YYNGEE.

This chain links TRBV19 with TRBJ1-3, with D tentatively TRBD1 (5 bases). CDR3 length equals 14 residues. V was cut by 7 bases and J by 0 bases, with 10 bases left in between. Germline values: CDR1 LNHDA, CDR2 SQIVND (reference sequence). This CDR3 is CASTNRRSGNTIYF. The CDR3 nucleotides read TGTGCCAGTACGAACAGGCGCTCTGGAAACACCATATATTTT. The full variable domain, with the rest looked up from reference TRBV19 and TRBJ1-3, is DGGITQSPKYLFRKEGQNVTLSCEQNLNHDAMYWYRQDPGQGLRLIYYSQIVNDFQKGDIAEGYSVSREKKESFPLTVTSAQKNPTAFYLCASTNRRSGNTIYFGEGSWLTVV.

V usage is TRBV2 and J usage is TRBJ2-7; D might be TRBD2 (5 bases). Germline CDR1 and CDR2: SNHLY and FYNNEI. The V end was cut by 7 bases, the J end by 2 bases, with 12 bases between. CDR3 size: 13 residues. CDR3 bases: TGTGCCAGCAAAGCAGAGGGTACCTACGAGCAGTACTTC. It encodes CASKAEGTYEQYF. The full variable domain, in which reference TRBV2 and TRBJ2-7 provide the parts outside the CDR3, is EPEVTQTPSHQVTQMGQEVILRCVPISNHLYFYWYRQILGQKVEFLVSFYNNEISEKSEIFDDQFSVERPDGSNFTLKIRSTKLEDSAMYFCASKAEGTYEQYFGPGTRLTVT.